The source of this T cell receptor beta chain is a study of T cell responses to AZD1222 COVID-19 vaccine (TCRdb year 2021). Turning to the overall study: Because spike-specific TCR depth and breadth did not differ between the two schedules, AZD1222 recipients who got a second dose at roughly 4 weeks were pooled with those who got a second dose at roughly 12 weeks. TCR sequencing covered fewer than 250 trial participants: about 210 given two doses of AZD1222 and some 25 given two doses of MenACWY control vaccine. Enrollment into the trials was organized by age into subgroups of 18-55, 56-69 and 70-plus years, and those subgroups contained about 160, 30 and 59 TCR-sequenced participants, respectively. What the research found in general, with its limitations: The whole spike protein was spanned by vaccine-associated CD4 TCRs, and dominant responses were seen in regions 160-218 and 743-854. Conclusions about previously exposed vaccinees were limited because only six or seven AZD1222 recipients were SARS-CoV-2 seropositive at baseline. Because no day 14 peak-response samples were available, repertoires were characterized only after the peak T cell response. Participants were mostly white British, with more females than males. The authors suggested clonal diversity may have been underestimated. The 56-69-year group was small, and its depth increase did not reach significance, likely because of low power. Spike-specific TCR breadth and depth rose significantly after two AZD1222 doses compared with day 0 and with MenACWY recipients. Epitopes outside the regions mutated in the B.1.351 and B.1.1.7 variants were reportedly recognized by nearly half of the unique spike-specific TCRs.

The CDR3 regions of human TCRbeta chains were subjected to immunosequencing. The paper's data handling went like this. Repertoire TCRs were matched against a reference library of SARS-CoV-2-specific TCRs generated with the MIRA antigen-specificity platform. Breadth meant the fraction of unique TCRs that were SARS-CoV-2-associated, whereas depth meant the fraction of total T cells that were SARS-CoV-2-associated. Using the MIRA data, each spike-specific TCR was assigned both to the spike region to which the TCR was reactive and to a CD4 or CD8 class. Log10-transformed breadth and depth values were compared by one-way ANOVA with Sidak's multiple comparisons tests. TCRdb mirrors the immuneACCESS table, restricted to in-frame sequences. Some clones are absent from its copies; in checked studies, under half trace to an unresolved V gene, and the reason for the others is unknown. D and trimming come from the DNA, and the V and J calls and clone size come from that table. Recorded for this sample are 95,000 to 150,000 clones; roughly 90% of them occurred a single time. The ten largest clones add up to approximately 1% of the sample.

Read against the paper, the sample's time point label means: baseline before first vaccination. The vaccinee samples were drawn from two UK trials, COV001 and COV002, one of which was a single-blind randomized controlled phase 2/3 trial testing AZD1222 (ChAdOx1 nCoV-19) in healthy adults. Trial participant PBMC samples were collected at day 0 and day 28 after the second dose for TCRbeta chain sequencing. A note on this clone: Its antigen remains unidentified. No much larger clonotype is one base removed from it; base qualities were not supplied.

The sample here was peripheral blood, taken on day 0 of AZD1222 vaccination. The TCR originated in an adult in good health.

The CDR3 has the sequence CAISESRTVNEKLFF. The bases are TGTGCCATCAGTGAGTCCCGGACAGTTAATGAAAAACTGTTTTTT. Recombination linked TRBV10-3 to TRBJ1-4, with a weak D call of TRBD1 (6 bases match). The germline V gene supplies CDR1 ENHRY and CDR2 SYGVKD. V loses 0 bases of germline sequence and J loses 4 bases, and the interval between the two ends is 9 bases. Reading from cysteine to phenylalanine, the CDR3 counts 15 amino acids. Of the read, only the CDR3 DNA is kept; its 45 bases are in frame from base 1.